A selection of T cell receptor beta chains follows, all from one sample in a study of read filtering for tumor transcriptome and immune sequencing. Each CDR3 protein gets one entry after TCRdb re-called the reads with MiXCR. Here the sample spans around 60,000 distinct CDR3 sequences, roughly 18% being singletons. Sequenced input: a population of CD138-negative cells sorted from bone marrow. The receptors were gathered from a donor at least 40 years old with multiple myeloma. CDR3s include the opening cysteine and the closing phenylalanine or tryptophan. The D gene is left open where the match is weak. A row's size may be missing; if present it is once, few, many or a size class.

D: .
J: TRBJ1-1
V: TRBV20-1
size: many
CDR3: CSARDWTMNTEAFF
DNA: TGCAGTGCTAGAGATTGGACTATGAACACTGAAGCTTTCTTT

D: .
J: TRBJ2-5
V: TRBV20-1
size: many
CDR3: CSARGNRDVLQETQYF
DNA: TGCAGTGCTAGAGGAAACCGGGACGTACTCCAAGAGACCCAGTACTTC

D: .
J: TRBJ2-7
V: TRBV29-1
size: many
CDR3: CSVSLPGRVSEQYF
DNA: TGCAGCGTATCCCTCCCCGGGCGGGTCTCCGAGCAGTACTTC

D: .
J: TRBJ1-5
V: TRBV28
size: .
CDR3: CASVPSRGNNQPQHF
DNA: TGTGCCAGCGTCCCTTCTAGGGGCAACAATCAGCCCCAGCATTTT

D: .
J: TRBJ2-1
V: TRBV29-1
size: many
CDR3: CSVEPNEQFF
DNA: TGCAGCGTTGAACCCAATGAGCAGTTCTTC

D: .
J: TRBJ2-1
V: TRBV5-1
size: many
CDR3: CASNRDKGYNEQFF
DNA: TGCGCCAGCAACCGGGACAAGGGGTACAATGAGCAGTTCTTC

D: TRBD1
J: TRBJ1-2
V: TRBV27
size: many
CDR3: CASRGTANYGYTF
DNA: TGTGCCAGCAGGGGGACAGCTAACTATGGCTACACCTTC

D: TRBD2
J: TRBJ2-1
V: TRBV2
size: many
CDR3: CASRSQRGASNEQFF
DNA: TGTGCCAGCAGAAGCCAGCGGGGTGCTTCCAATGAGCAGTTCTTC

D: .
J: TRBJ1-5
V: TRBV28
size: few
CDR3: CASSLAGWKQPQHF
DNA: TGTGCCAGCAGTTTGGCAGGGTGGAAACAGCCCCAGCATTTT

D: TRBD2
J: TRBJ2-1
V: TRBV14
size: many
CDR3: CASSQATSGSFGEQFF
DNA: TGTGCCAGCAGCCAGGCTACTAGCGGGAGTTTCGGCGAGCAGTTCTTC

D: .
J: TRBJ1-1
V: TRBV29-1
size: many
CDR3: CSVARMNTEAFF
DNA: TGCAGCGTTGCCAGGATGAACACTGAAGCTTTCTTT

D: .
J: TRBJ1-5
V: TRBV20-1
size: many
CDR3: CSAQSWSYSNQPQHF
DNA: TGCAGTGCACAGTCCTGGTCTTATAGCAATCAGCCCCAGCATTTT

D: .
J: TRBJ2-7
V: TRBV2
size: .
CDR3: CASRDDTQTSYEQYF
DNA: TGTGCCAGCAGGGATGATACACAGACGTCCTACGAGCAGTACTTC

D: .
J: TRBJ2-7
V: TRBV5-1
size: .
CDR3: CASSLATLGRGSTYEQYF
DNA: TGCGCCAGCAGCTTGGCTACCCTCGGAAGAGGAAGCACCTACGAGCAGTACTTC

D: .
J: TRBJ2-7
V: TRBV4-1
size: medium-sized
CDR3: CASSQDSGGYEQYF
DNA: TGCGCCAGCAGCCAAGATAGTGGAGGGTACGAGCAGTACTTC

D: .
J: TRBJ1-2
V: TRBV28
size: many
CDR3: CASSLKQSRGYTF
DNA: TGTGCCAGCAGTTTAAAACAGAGCCGAGGCTACACCTTC

D: .
J: TRBJ2-1
V: TRBV5-4
size: many
CDR3: CASSFSDFSSYNEQFF
DNA: TGTGCCAGCAGCTTTTCTGACTTCAGCTCCTACAATGAGCAGTTCTTC

D: .
J: TRBJ2-5
V: TRBV5-1
size: many
CDR3: CASSLVGSSGEETQYF
DNA: TGCGCCAGCAGCTTGGTTGGCAGCTCGGGGGAAGAGACCCAGTACTTC

D: TRBD1
J: TRBJ1-1
V: TRBV3-1
size: many
CDR3: CASSRRGLAEAFF
DNA: TGTGCCAGCAGCCGCAGGGGGCTGGCTGAAGCTTTCTTT

D: TRBD2
J: TRBJ2-7
V: TRBV6-5
size: many
CDR3: CASSYSASGPYEQYF
DNA: TGTGCCAGCAGTTACTCGGCTAGCGGGCCCTACGAGCAGTACTTC

D: .
J: TRBJ2-5
V: TRBV29-1
size: many
CDR3: CSVEVQLSIQYF
DNA: TGCAGCGTTGAAGTGCAGCTTTCTATCCAGTACTTC

D: .
J: TRBJ2-6
V: TRBV7-9
size: few
CDR3: CASSYSPGANVLTF
DNA: TGTGCCAGCAGCTACTCCCCCGGGGCCAACGTCCTGACTTTC

D: TRBD2
J: TRBJ2-5
V: TRBV7-9
size: many
CDR3: CASSWGGQETQYF
DNA: TGTGCCAGCAGCTGGGGGGGCCAAGAGACCCAGTACTTC

D: .
J: TRBJ1-1
V: TRBV28
size: many
CDR3: CASSLIGWGTSRFGAFF
DNA: TGTGCCAGCAGTTTAATCGGGTGGGGGACATCACGCTTCGGAGCTTTCTTT

D: TRBD1
J: TRBJ2-2
V: TRBV7-9
size: .
CDR3: CAMDRTNTGELFF
DNA: TGTGCCATGGACAGGACGAACACCGGGGAGCTGTTTTTT

D: TRBD2
J: TRBJ2-2
V: TRBV27
size: many
CDR3: CASRLAGTYTGELFF
DNA: TGTGCCAGTCGACTAGCGGGAACGTACACCGGGGAGCTGTTTTTT

D: TRBD1
J: TRBJ2-2
V: TRBV5-5
size: many
CDR3: CASSLTGGGGSGELFF
DNA: TGTGCCAGCAGCCTAACAGGGGGCGGCGGTTCCGGGGAGCTGTTTTTT

D: TRBD2
J: TRBJ2-7
V: TRBV4-2
size: .
CDR3: CASSLRTSAAYEQYF
DNA: TGTGCCAGCAGCCTAAGGACTAGCGCAGCCTACGAGCAGTACTTC

D: .
J: TRBJ2-3
V: TRBV12-5
size: many
CDR3: CASGLAGDTQYF
DNA: TGTGCTAGTGGTTTGGCGGGGGATACGCAGTATTTT

D: .
J: TRBJ1-1
V: TRBV28
size: many
CDR3: CASSLNRNEAFF
DNA: TGTGCCAGCAGTTTAAACAGGAACGAAGCTTTCTTT

D: .
J: TRBJ1-5
V: TRBV6-1
size: .
CDR3: CAGSLGPVRNQPQHF
DNA: TGTGCCGGCAGCCTCGGGCCAGTAAGGAATCAGCCCCAGCATTTT

D: TRBD2
J: TRBJ2-5
V: TRBV10-3
size: many
CDR3: CAISVERGSDETQYF
DNA: TGTGCCATCAGTGTAGAGCGGGGGAGTGACGAGACCCAGTACTTC

D: .
J: TRBJ1-2
V: TRBV12-3/TRBV12-4
size: few
CDR3: CASSPISTANYGYTF
DNA: TGTGCCAGCAGTCCCATCTCGACAGCTAACTATGGCTACACCTTC

D: .
J: TRBJ1-1
V: TRBV5-1
size: many
CDR3: CASSLEGSLNTEAFF
DNA: TGCGCCAGCAGCTTGGAAGGCAGCCTGAACACTGAAGCTTTCTTT

D: TRBD2
J: TRBJ2-1
V: TRBV5-1
size: many
CDR3: CASSWGTSNSNEQFF
DNA: TGCGCCAGCAGCTGGGGGACTAGCAATTCTAATGAGCAGTTCTTC

D: .
J: TRBJ2-5
V: TRBV15
size: many
CDR3: CATSPQIQETQYF
DNA: TGTGCCACCAGTCCACAGATTCAAGAGACCCAGTACTTC

D: .
J: TRBJ2-5
V: TRBV19
size: many
CDR3: CASSIRGQETQYF
DNA: TGTGCCAGTAGTATAAGGGGTCAGGAGACCCAGTACTTC

D: .
J: TRBJ2-1
V: TRBV28
size: many
CDR3: CASSFDRVRLAEQFF
DNA: TGTGCCAGCAGTTTTGACAGAGTGAGGTTGGCTGAGCAGTTCTTC

D: .
J: TRBJ2-2
V: TRBV11-3
size: many
CDR3: CASSVRTGELFF
DNA: TGTGCCAGCAGCGTACGTACCGGGGAGCTGTTTTTT

D: TRBD1
J: TRBJ2-5
V: TRBV12-3/TRBV12-4
size: .
CDR3: CAGGRDRGPETQYF
DNA: TGTGCCGGCGGGCGGGACAGGGGTCCAGAGACCCAGTACTTC

D: .
J: TRBJ2-5
V: TRBV5-4
size: .
CDR3: CASSLRGRGGETQYF
DNA: TGTGCCAGCAGCTTGAGGGGCAGGGGTGGGGAGACCCAGTACTTC